Reported below is one T cell receptor (beta chain). Its antigen is unknown. The primer mix had 60 Vbeta and 13 Jbeta primers. Some clones are missing from TCRdb's copy, which holds only in-frame ones; the method was immunoSEQ multiplex PCR. In the table there are about 170,000 clones, roughly 80% of which are singletons. The data belong to a study of cytomegalovirus exposure and HLA in healthy donors. Study findings and constraints: A later analysis by the authors found several of the most significant clusters apparently linked to common viral pathogens.

CDR1 and CDR2 (germline): MNHEY, SVGAGI. CDR3 length: 13 amino acids. V gave up 6 bases and J gave up 5 bases, with 13 bases separating them. The V gene is TRBV6-5, the J gene TRBJ2-5; possible D gene TRBD1, 6 bases. Sequencing input: PBMCs. This TCR came from a man in his thirties or forties in good health and CMV-seropositive. The CDR3, as DNA: TGTGCCAGCAGACCCACAGGGTGGGAGACCCAGTACTTC. Encoded protein: CASRPTGWETQYF.